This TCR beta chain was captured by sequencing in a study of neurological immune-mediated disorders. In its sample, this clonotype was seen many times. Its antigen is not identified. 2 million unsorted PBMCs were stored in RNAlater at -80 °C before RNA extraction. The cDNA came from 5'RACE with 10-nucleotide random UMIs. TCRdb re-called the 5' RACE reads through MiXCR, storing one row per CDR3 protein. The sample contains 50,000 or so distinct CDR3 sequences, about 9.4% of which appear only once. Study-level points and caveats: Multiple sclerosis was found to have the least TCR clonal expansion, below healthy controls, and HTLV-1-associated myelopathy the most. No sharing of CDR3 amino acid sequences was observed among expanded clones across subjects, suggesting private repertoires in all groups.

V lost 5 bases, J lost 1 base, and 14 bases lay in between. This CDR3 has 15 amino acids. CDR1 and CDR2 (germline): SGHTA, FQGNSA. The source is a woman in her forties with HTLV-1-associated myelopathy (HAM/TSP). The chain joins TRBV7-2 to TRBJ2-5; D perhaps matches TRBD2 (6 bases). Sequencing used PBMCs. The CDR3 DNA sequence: TGTGCCAGCAGCCAACGGCCCGGGGGCCAAGAGACCCAGTACTTC. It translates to CASSQRPGGQETQYF. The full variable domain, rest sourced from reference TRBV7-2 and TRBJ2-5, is GAGVSQSPSNKVTEKGKDVELRCDPISGHTALYWYRQSLGQGLEFLIYFQGNSAPDKSGLPSDRFSAERTGGSVSTLTIQRTQQEDSAVYLCASSQRPGGQETQYFGPGTRLLVL.